This is a list of T cell receptor beta chains from one sample in a study of T cell responses to AZD1222 COVID-19 vaccine. Data came from immunoSEQ multiplex PCR; TCRdb stores just in-frame clones and leaves some out. Found here are roughly 150,000 clones, under 95% of them singletons; the top ten hold 1.9%. The sequences come from peripheral blood, collected 28 days after the second AZD1222 dose. The receptors come from an adult who received the AZD1222 COVID-19 vaccine. The CDR3 runs from the conserved cysteine through the conserved F or W. The order of the fields is J gene, V gene, D gene, CDR3 length, CDR3 protein. A D gene is named only where the DNA matches it firmly.

j_call: TRBJ1-2
v_call: TRBV7-6
d_call: NA
cdr3_length: 15
cdr3_aa: CASSLGHSPNYGYTF

j_call: TRBJ2-6
v_call: TRBV9
d_call: TRBD1
cdr3_length: 16
cdr3_aa: CASSPTGVTGANVLTF

j_call: TRBJ1-3
v_call: TRBV6-5
d_call: NA
cdr3_length: 13
cdr3_aa: CASSLLEGNTIYF

j_call: TRBJ2-1
v_call: TRBV5-1
d_call: NA
cdr3_length: 15
cdr3_aa: CASSLEVGVYNEQFF

j_call: TRBJ2-5
v_call: TRBV5-1
d_call: NA
cdr3_length: 16
cdr3_aa: CASSLGHAGYQETQYF

j_call: TRBJ1-1
v_call: TRBV2
d_call: NA
cdr3_length: 16
cdr3_aa: CASSEGLGQLNTEAFF

j_call: TRBJ2-1
v_call: TRBV10-2
d_call: TRBD2
cdr3_length: 16
cdr3_aa: CASSESGLAGYNEQFF

j_call: TRBJ2-5
v_call: TRBV5-1
d_call: NA
cdr3_length: 14
cdr3_aa: CASSLGQTAETQYF

j_call: TRBJ2-2
v_call: TRBV11-2
d_call: NA
cdr3_length: 15
cdr3_aa: CASSPRWDTDGELFF

j_call: TRBJ1-5
v_call: TRBV7-8
d_call: TRBD1
cdr3_length: 16
cdr3_aa: CASLPGRDRANQPQHF

j_call: TRBJ2-3
v_call: TRBV12-5
d_call: NA
cdr3_length: 14
cdr3_aa: CASGTRGGTDTQYF

j_call: TRBJ2-5
v_call: TRBV9
d_call: NA
cdr3_length: 17
cdr3_aa: CASSVGMNRRYQETQYF

j_call: TRBJ1-4
v_call: TRBV5-1
d_call: NA
cdr3_length: 16
cdr3_aa: CASSSSVADVGEKLFF

j_call: TRBJ1-2
v_call: TRBV6-1
d_call: NA
cdr3_length: 12
cdr3_aa: CASSEIGGRYTF

j_call: TRBJ2-7
v_call: TRBV7-3
d_call: NA
cdr3_length: 14
cdr3_aa: CASSPGSTSYEQYF

j_call: TRBJ2-2
v_call: TRBV7-3
d_call: NA
cdr3_length: 15
cdr3_aa: CASTNGDLPTGELFF

j_call: TRBJ2-5
v_call: TRBV12-5
d_call: NA
cdr3_length: 14
cdr3_aa: CASGPDLSQETQYF

j_call: TRBJ1-1
v_call: TRBV7-9
d_call: NA
cdr3_length: 16
cdr3_aa: CASSLEGRGMNTEAFF

j_call: TRBJ1-1
v_call: TRBV9
d_call: TRBD1
cdr3_length: 14
cdr3_aa: CASSSGQGVTEAFF

j_call: TRBJ1-3
v_call: TRBV5-1
d_call: NA
cdr3_length: 16
cdr3_aa: CASSLAGGRGGNTIYF

j_call: TRBJ2-3
v_call: TRBV6-5
d_call: TRBD2
cdr3_length: 15
cdr3_aa: CASSSLAGGGDTQYF

j_call: TRBJ2-5
v_call: TRBV30
d_call: NA
cdr3_length: 13
cdr3_aa: CAWSGVSRETQYF

j_call: TRBJ1-2
v_call: TRBV7-8
d_call: TRBD1
cdr3_length: 16
cdr3_aa: CASSPGQGGGNYGYTF

j_call: TRBJ2-1
v_call: TRBV2
d_call: NA
cdr3_length: 17
cdr3_aa: CASSEVLGGESYNEQFF